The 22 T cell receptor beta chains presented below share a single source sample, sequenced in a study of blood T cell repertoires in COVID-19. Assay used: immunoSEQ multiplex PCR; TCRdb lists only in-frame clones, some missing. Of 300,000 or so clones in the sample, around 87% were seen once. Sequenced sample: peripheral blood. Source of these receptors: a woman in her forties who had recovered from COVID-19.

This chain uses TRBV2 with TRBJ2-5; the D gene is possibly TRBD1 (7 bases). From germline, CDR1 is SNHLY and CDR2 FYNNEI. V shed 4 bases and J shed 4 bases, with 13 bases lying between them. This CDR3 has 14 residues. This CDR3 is CASSAQGGGETQYF. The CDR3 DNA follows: TGTGCCAGCAGTGCGCAGGGGGGCGGAGAGACCCAGTACTTC.

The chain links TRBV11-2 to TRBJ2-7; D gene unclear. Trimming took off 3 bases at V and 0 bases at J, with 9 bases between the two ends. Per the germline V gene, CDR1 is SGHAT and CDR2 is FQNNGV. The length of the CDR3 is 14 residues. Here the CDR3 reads CASSFRHSSYEQYF. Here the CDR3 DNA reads TGTGCCAGCAGCTTTCGCCATAGCTCCTACGAGCAGTACTTC.

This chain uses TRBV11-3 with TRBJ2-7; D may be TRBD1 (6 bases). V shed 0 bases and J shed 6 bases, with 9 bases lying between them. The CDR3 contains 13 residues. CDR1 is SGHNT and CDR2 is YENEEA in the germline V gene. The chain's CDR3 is CASSLDRGTEQYF. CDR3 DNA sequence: TGTGCCAGCAGCTTAGATAGGGGGACCGAGCAGTACTTC.

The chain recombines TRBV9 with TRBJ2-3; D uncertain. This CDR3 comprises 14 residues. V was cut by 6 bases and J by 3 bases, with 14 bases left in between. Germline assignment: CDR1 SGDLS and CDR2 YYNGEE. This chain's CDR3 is CASTPPTRTDTQYF. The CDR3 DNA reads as TGTGCCAGCACCCCTCCCACGAGAACAGATACGCAGTATTTT.

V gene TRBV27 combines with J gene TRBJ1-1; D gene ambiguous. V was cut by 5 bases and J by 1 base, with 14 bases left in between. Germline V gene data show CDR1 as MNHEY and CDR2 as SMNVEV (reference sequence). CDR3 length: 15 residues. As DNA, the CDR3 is TGTGCCAGCAGTCCCTTGAGGCAGCGGAACACTGAAGCTTTCTTT. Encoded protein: CASSPLRQRNTEAFF.

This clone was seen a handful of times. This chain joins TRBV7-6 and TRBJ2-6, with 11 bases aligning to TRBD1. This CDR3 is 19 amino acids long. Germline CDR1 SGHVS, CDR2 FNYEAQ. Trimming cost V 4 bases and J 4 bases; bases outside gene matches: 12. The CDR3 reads CASSSYRDRGYSGANVLTF. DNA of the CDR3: TGTGCCAGCAGCTCGTACCGGGACAGGGGGTACTCCGGGGCCAACGTCCTGACTTTC.

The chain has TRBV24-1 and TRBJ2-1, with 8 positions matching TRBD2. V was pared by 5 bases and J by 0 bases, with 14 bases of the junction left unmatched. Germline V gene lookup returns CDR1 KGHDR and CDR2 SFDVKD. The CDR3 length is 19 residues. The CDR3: CATSAANPLAGSSYNEQFF. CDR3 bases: TGTGCCACCAGTGCCGCGAACCCTCTAGCGGGTAGCTCCTACAATGAGCAGTTCTTC.

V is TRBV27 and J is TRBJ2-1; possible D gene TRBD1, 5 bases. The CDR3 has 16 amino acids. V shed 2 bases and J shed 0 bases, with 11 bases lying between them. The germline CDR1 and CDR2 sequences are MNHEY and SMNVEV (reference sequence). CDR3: CASSLGAWSSYNEQFF. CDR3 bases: TGTGCCAGCAGTTTAGGGGCATGGAGCTCCTACAATGAGCAGTTCTTC.

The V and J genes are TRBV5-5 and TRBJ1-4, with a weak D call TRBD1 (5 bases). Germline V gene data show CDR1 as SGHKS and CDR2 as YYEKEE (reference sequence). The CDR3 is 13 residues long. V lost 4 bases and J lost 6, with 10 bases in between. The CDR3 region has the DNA TGTGCCAGCAGCCCCGACAGCCATGAAAAACTGTTTTTT. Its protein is CASSPDSHEKLFF.

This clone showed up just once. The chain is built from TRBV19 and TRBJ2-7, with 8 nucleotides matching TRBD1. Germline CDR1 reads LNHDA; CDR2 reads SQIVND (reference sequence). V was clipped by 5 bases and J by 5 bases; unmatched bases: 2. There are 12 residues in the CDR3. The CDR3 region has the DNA TGTGCCAGTAGTCCGACAGGGGACGAGCAGTACTTC. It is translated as CASSPTGDEQYF.

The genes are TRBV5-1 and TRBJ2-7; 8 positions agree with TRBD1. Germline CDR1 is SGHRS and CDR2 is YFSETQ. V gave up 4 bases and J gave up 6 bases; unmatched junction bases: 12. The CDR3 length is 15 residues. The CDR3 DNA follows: TGCGCCAGCAGCCGGGACAGGAGAAACCCCCTCGAGCAGTACTTC. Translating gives CASSRDRRNPLEQYF. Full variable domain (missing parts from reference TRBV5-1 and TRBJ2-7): KAGVTQTPRYLIKTRGQQVTLSCSPISGHRSVSWYQQTPGQGLQFLFEYFSETQRNKGNFPGRFSGRQFSNSRSEMNVSTLELGDSALYLCASSRDRRNPLEQYFGPGTRLTVT.

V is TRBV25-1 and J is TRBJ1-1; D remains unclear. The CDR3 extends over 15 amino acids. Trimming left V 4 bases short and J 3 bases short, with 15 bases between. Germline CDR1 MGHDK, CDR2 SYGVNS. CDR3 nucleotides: TGTGCCAGCAGTGGCGGGGTCATTAGCCACACTGAAGCTTTCTTT. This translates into CASSGGVISHTEAFF.

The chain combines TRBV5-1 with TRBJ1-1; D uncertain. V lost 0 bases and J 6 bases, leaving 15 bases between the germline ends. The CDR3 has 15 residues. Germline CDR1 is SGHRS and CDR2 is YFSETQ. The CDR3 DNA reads TGCGCCAGCAGCTTGGCGGGCTTCGACGGGGCTGAAGCTTTCTTT. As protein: CASSLAGFDGAEAFF.

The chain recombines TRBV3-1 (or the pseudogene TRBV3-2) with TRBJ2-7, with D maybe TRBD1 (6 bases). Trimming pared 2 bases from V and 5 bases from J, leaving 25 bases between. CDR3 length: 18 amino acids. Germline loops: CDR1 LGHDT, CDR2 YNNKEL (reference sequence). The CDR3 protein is CASSQRKGEWVTLHEQYF. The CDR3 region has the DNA TGTGCCAGCAGCCAAAGAAAGGGGGAATGGGTGACCCTCCACGAGCAGTACTTC.

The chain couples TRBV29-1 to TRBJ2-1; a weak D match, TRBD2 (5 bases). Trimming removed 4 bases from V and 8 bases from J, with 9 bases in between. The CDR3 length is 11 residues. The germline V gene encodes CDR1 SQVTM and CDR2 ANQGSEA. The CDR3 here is CSVAEVDEQFF. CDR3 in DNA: TGCAGCGTTGCGGAGGTCGATGAGCAGTTCTTC.

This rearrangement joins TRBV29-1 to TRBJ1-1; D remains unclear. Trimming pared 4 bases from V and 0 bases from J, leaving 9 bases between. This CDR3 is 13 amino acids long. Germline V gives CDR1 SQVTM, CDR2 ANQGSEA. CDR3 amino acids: CSVVGGMNTEAFF. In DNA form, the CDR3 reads TGCAGCGTTGTGGGAGGGATGAACACTGAAGCTTTCTTT. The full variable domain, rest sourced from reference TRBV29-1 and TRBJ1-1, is SAVISQKPSRDICQRGTSLTIQCQVDSQVTMMFWYRQQPGQSLTLIATANQGSEATYESGFVIDKFPISRPNLTFSTLTVSNMSPEDSSIYLCSVVGGMNTEAFFGQGTRLTVV.

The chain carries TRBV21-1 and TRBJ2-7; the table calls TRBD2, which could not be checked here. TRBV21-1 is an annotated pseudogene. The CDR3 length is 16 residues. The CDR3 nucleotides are TGTGCCAGCAGCAAAGATAGGAGTACCTTGACCTACGAGCAGTACTTC. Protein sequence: CASSKDRSTLTYEQYF.

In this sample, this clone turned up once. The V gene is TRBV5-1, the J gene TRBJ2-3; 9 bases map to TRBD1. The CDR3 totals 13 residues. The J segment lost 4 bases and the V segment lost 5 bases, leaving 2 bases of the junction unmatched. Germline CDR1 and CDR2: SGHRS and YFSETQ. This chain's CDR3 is CASSGQGSDTQYF. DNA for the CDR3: TGCGCCAGCAGTGGACAGGGGTCAGATACGCAGTATTTT.

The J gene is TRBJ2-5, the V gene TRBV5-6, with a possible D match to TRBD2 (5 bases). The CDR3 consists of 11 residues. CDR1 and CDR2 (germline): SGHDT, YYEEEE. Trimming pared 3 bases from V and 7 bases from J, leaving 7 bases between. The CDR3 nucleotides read TGTGCCAGCAGCTCCGGAGGGACCCAGTACTTC. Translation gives CASSSGGTQYF.

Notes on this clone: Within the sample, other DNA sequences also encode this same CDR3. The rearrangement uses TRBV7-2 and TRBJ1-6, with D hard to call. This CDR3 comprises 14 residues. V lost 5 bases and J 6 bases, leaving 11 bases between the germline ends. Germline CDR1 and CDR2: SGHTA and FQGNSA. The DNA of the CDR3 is TGTGCCAGCAGCCTGAGAGGGAGTAATTCACCCCTCCACTTT. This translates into CASSLRGSNSPLHF.

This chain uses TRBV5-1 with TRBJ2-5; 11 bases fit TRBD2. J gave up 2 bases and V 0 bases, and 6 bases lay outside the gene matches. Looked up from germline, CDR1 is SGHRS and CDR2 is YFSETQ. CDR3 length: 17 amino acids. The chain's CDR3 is CASSLGLAGGTQETQYF. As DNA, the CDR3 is TGCGCCAGCAGCTTGGGTCTAGCGGGGGGTACACAAGAGACCCAGTACTTC.

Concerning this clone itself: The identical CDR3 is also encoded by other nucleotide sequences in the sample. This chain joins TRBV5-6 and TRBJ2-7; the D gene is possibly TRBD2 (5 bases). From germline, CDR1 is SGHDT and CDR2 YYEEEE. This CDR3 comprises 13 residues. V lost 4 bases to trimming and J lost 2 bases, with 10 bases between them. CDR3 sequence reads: CASSRTGTYEQYF. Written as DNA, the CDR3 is TGTGCCAGCAGCCGAACCGGGACCTACGAGCAGTACTTC. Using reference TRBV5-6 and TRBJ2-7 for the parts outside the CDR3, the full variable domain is DAGVTQSPTHLIKTRGQQVTLRCSPKSGHDTVSWYQQALGQGPQFIFQYYEEEERQRGNFPDRFSGHQFPNYSSELNVNALLLGDSALYLCASSRTGTYEQYFGPGTRLTVT.